The 8 T cell receptor beta chains below were found in one sample sequenced in a study of a mutant IDH1 vaccine in newly diagnosed glioma. Clones were read by immunoSEQ multiplex PCR, and TCRdb kept only the in-frame ones, dropping some. The sample holds tens of thousands of clones; about 70% are singletons and the top ten take approximately 9.9%. Noted time point: week 11, during vaccination. Every vaccine dose comprised 300 ug of mutant IDH1 20-mer peptide plus topical imiquimod. Their recognized antigens are unknown. The sample was peripheral blood mononuclear cells (PBMCs), taken from a glioma patient whose treatment included an IDH1 peptide vaccine. The origin of the receptors is a young man with glioma. Some clones in this sample may be carry-over from other donors' samples.

CDR3 nucleotides: TGCGCCAGCAGCCAAGAATCCGGGGGGGGTGGCACAGATACGCAGTATTTT. Amino acid sequence: CASSQESGGGGTDTQYF. V and J are TRBV4-3 and TRBJ2-3; 8 bases line up with TRBD2. Germline CDR1 is LGHNA and CDR2 is YSLEER. The CDR3 has 17 residues. V lost 0 bases to trimming and J lost 1 base; unmatched junction nucleotides: 6.

The DNA for the CDR3 is TGTGCCAGCAGCGCCCGACAGGGCTGGGACCAGCCCCAGCATTTT. Residues: CASSARQGWDQPQHF. The chain uses TRBV7-2 and TRBJ1-5; 7 positions match TRBD1. The germline gives CDR1 SGHTA, CDR2 FQGNSA. This CDR3 has 15 residues. V was pared by 5 bases and J by 7 bases, with 11 bases of the junction left unmatched.

The genes are TRBV30 and TRBJ1-1; TRBD1 matches at 8 bases. CDR1 and CDR2 (germline): GTSNPN, SVGIG (reference sequence). The trim removed 4 bases at V and 2 bases at J, leaving 3 bases unmatched. The CDR3 length is 13 residues. The CDR3 loop reads CAWTRGRNTEAFF. Written as DNA, the CDR3 is TGTGCCTGGACCAGGGGGCGAAACACTGAAGCTTTCTTT. The full variable domain, completed using reference TRBV30 and TRBJ1-1, is SQTIHQWPATLVQPVGSPLSLECTVEGTSNPNLYWYRQAAGRGLQLLFYSVGIGQISSEVPQNLSASRPQDRQFILSSKKLLLSDSGFYLCAWTRGRNTEAFFGQGTRLTVV.

The V gene is TRBV6-1, the J gene TRBJ1-1, with 11 bases that match TRBD1. V trimming: 6 bases; J trimming: 4 bases; junction bases outside the gene matches: 7. CDR1 and CDR2 (germline): MNHNS, SASEGT. The CDR3 is 15 amino acids. CDR3 sequence (DNA): TGTGCCAGCAGGAGGACAGGGGGCGCAGGCACTGAAGCTTTCTTT. It specifies CASRRTGGAGTEAFF.

The chain combines TRBV18 with TRBJ2-7, with a possible D match to TRBD2 (6 bases). The CDR3 loop spans 16 amino acids. CDR1 and CDR2 from the germline V gene are KGHSH and LQKENI. With 2 bases removed from V and 5 bases from J, the gap between germline ends came to 19 bases. The CDR3 region is CASSPYGSGRKNEQYF. In DNA form, the CDR3 reads TGTGCCAGCTCACCATATGGTTCAGGGAGGAAGAACGAGCAGTACTTC.

The chain carries TRBV29-1 and TRBJ2-3; 10 nucleotides match TRBD2. The V and J ends lost 4 bases and 4 bases, in that order; junction bases with no gene match: 8. The germline gives CDR1 SQVTM, CDR2 ANQGSEA. This CDR3 has 15 residues. This chain's CDR3 is CSVGTSGTAADTQYF. The DNA for the CDR3 is TGCAGCGTTGGTACTAGCGGGACTGCGGCAGATACGCAGTATTTT.

The chain uses TRBV7-2 and TRBJ1-2, with D possibly matching TRBD1 (6 bases). V shed 5 bases and J shed 6 bases, with 19 bases lying between them. Per the germline V gene, CDR1 is SGHTA and CDR2 is FQGNSA. The CDR3 has 15 amino acids. The CDR3 is CASSAPRTVGNGYTF. The CDR3 bases are TGTGCCAGCAGCGCACCAAGGACAGTAGGGAATGGCTACACCTTC.

The J gene is TRBJ1-1, the V gene TRBV6-5; D ambiguous. The CDR3 spans 14 residues. V lost 6 bases and J 5 bases, leaving 16 bases between the germline ends. Germline lookup yields CDR1 MNHEY and CDR2 SVGAGI. CDR3 residues: CASRPEWGRTEAFF. The CDR3 nucleotides are TGTGCCAGCAGGCCGGAGTGGGGTCGAACTGAAGCTTTCTTT.